The 32 T cell receptor beta chains below were found in one sample sequenced in a study of blood T cells in healthy people across ages. Through a sample-barcoded 5' primer and a J-beta primer mix, a second PCR was run for roughly 6 to 11 cycles. One entry per CDR3 protein results from TCRdb running MiXCR on the 5' RACE reads. The sample consists of over 600,000 distinct CDR3 sequences, 46% of them appearing once. Source material: blood. The receptor source for this set is a man at least 80 years old in good health.

This clonotype was picked up a small number of times. The junction departs from germline at one end; a sequencing error may be responsible. V usage is TRBV7-7 and J usage is TRBJ2-5, with 7 bases matching TRBD2. The germline V gene has CDR1 SSHAT and CDR2 FNYEAQ (reference sequence). CDR3 length: 13 residues. As DNA, the CDR3 is TGTGCTAGCAGCTCCGACGGGGGGGAGACCCAGTACTTC. Protein product: CASSSDGGETQYF.

This CDR3 reads CASTISTGGWENEQFF. DNA of the CDR3: TGTGCCAGCACCATATCCACAGGAGGATGGGAAAATGAGCAGTTCTTC. This chain connects TRBV11-3 to TRBJ2-1; either TRBD1 or TRBD2 may fit D (5 bases each). V gave up 7 bases and J gave up 7 bases, with 23 bases separating them. This CDR3 has 16 amino acids. Looked up from germline, CDR1 is SGHNT and CDR2 is YENEEA.

J is TRBJ2-7 and V is TRBV9; D remains unclear. Germline V gives CDR1 SGDLS, CDR2 YYNGEE. The CDR3 loop spans 13 amino acids. V was cut by 1 base and J by 5 bases, with 10 bases left in between. CDR3 sequence reads: CASSVRPIDEQYF. DNA of the CDR3: TGTGCCAGCAGCGTACGTCCGATTGACGAGCAGTACTTC.

This clonotype was counted only a few times. This chain joins TRBV27 and TRBJ2-6; no definite D call. Germline assignment: CDR1 MNHEY and CDR2 SMNVEV (reference sequence). The V end was cut by 3 bases, the J end by 0 bases, with 6 bases between. CDR3 size: 15 residues. The DNA for the CDR3 is TGTGCCAGCAGTTTTGGCAACTCTGGGGCCAACGTCCTGACTTTC. It encodes CASSFGNSGANVLTF. Supplemented by reference TRBV27 and TRBJ2-6, the full variable domain reads EAQVTQNPRYLITVTGKKLTVTCSQNMNHEYMSWYRQDPGLGLRQIYYSMNVEVTDKGDVPEGYKVSRKEKRNFPLILESPSPNQTSLYFCASSFGNSGANVLTFGAGSRLTVL.

The table lists this clonotype with a count of one. V gene TRBV27 combines with J gene TRBJ1-4; no definite D call. The CDR3 is 13 amino acids. The V gene lost 3 bases and the J gene lost 5 bases, with 7 bases spanning the gap. Germline CDR1 MNHEY, CDR2 SMNVEV (reference sequence). The CDR3 spells CASSFQLNEKLFF. CDR3 in DNA: TGTGCCAGCAGTTTTCAGCTGAATGAAAAACTGTTTTTT.

A few counts support this clonotype. The V and J genes are TRBV20-1 and TRBJ1-2; the D is unclear. The germline gives CDR1 DFQATT, CDR2 SNEGSKA (reference sequence). The CDR3 extends over 12 amino acids. The CDR3 sequence: CSAPKGDYGYTF. CDR3 DNA sequence: TGCAGCGCTCCGAAGGGCGACTATGGCTACACCTTC.

As to this clonotype: At one of its ends the junction is not consistent with the germline gene, which may arise from a read error. The rearrangement links TRBV20-1 to TRBJ2-5; perhaps TRBD2 as D (5 bases). Germline V gene data show CDR1 as DFQATT and CDR2 as SNEGSKA (reference sequence). This CDR3 comprises 13 residues. The CDR3 region has the DNA TGCAGTGCTAGAGTTTCACTAGTAGAGACCCAGGACTTC. Translated, it gives CSARVSLVETQDF.

V is TRBV29-1 and J is TRBJ2-7; 12 bases match TRBD2. Trimming removed 7 bases from V and 2 bases from J; junction bases left unmatched: 6. The germline V gene encodes CDR1 SQVTM and CDR2 ANQGSEA. The CDR3 length is 14 residues. Here the CDR3 DNA reads TGCAGCGCCCAGCTAGCGGGAGGGGCCTACGAGCAGTACTTC. Its translation: CSAQLAGGAYEQYF.

This chain uses TRBV20-1 with TRBJ2-5; no reliable D call. Germline V gives CDR1 DFQATT, CDR2 SNEGSKA (reference sequence). The germline V and J ends were trimmed by 3 bases and 5 bases, with 16 bases remaining between them. The CDR3 spans 14 residues. The CDR3 region has the DNA TGCAGTGCTAGTTATGTACAGCCCTTTGAGACCCAGTACTTC. It specifies CSASYVQPFETQYF.

In DNA form, the CDR3 reads TGTGCCAGCAGTTTCGGAACGGTGACCTACAATGAGCAGTTCTTC. Translating gives CASSFGTVTYNEQFF. The chain has TRBV12-3 or TRBV12-4 and TRBJ2-1; D gene ambiguous. The CDR3 totals 15 residues. The ends were cut back, 3 bases at V and 2 bases at J, with 11 bases in the middle.

The gene calls are TRBV7-2 and TRBJ2-1; D is perhaps TRBD2 (6 bases). With 1 base removed from V and 2 bases from J, the gap between germline ends came to 15 bases. This CDR3 contains 17 residues. Germline values: CDR1 SGHTA, CDR2 FQGNSA. The CDR3 DNA is TGTGCCAGCAGCTTAGGAAGGGGTAGCGGAGCCTACAATGAGCAGTTCTTC. Its protein product is CASSLGRGSGAYNEQFF.

The rearrangement uses TRBV6-2 or TRBV6-3 and TRBJ2-5; D not certain. V lost 6 bases and J lost 11, with 22 bases in between. Looked up from germline, CDR1 is MNHEY and CDR2 is SVGEGT. The CDR3 totals 14 residues. The CDR3 DNA follows: TGTGCCAGCAGCGCCCCGGGCCCTAAAAGAGAGCAGTACTTC. Translation gives CASSAPGPKREQYF.

The rearrangement links TRBV29-1 to TRBJ1-2; D remains unclear. Germline V CDR1 and CDR2: SQVTM, ANQGSEA. V dropped 0 bases and J dropped 7 bases, with 18 bases sitting between them. The CDR3 spans 15 residues. In DNA, the CDR3 is TGCAGCGTTGAAGAGGGGATAGGGATTGGTGGTGGCTACACCTTC. Its translation: CSVEEGIGIGGGYTF.

The chain employs TRBV27 and TRBJ2-1, with 8 bases lining up with TRBD2. Germline-derived CDR1 and CDR2 are MNHEY and SMNVEV (reference sequence). The V segment lost 8 bases and the J segment 5 bases; nucleotides outside the gene matches: 14. The CDR3 runs to 16 residues. CDR3 coding DNA: TGTGCCAGCTCCCTCTCGGGACTAGGGGTCGACAATGAGCAGTTCTTC. Its protein is CASSLSGLGVDNEQFF.

J is TRBJ2-5 and V is TRBV5-8; possible D gene TRBD1, 5 bases. This CDR3 is built from 13 residues. The V gene lost 5 bases and the J gene lost 3 bases, with 11 bases spanning the gap. Germline V gives CDR1 SGHTS, CDR2 YDEGEE. Here the CDR3 reads CASRGTGEETQYF. The CDR3 DNA reads as TGTGCCAGCAGGGGAACAGGAGAAGAGACCCAGTACTTC.

Ten or more counts support this clonotype. The chain is built from TRBV5-1 and TRBJ1-2; D ambiguous. V was pared by 1 base and J by 4 bases, with 5 bases between. The length of the CDR3 is 12 residues. Germline CDR1 is SGHRS and CDR2 is YFSETQ. The CDR3 coding sequence is TGCGCCAGCAGCTTGTACAGCTATGGCTACACCTTC. Protein product: CASSLYSYGYTF.

This chain links TRBV9 with TRBJ2-7, with TRBD2 matching 7 bases. TRBJ2-4 explains the end of the DNA better; the J call may be wrong. The germline gives CDR1 SGDLS, CDR2 YYNGEE. The CDR3 totals 17 residues. CDR3 sequence reads: CASSPGRAQRVAAIQYF. The CDR3 DNA sequence: TGTGCCAGCAGCCCGGGGAGGGCCCAGCGGGTCGCAGCCATTCAGTACTTC.

This chain connects TRBV25-1 to TRBJ2-7, with 7 nucleotides matching TRBD1. V was pared by 6 bases and J by 2 bases, with 7 bases of the junction left unmatched. CDR1 and CDR2 (germline): MGHDK, SYGVNS. The CDR3 totals 14 residues. The CDR3 nucleotides read TGTGCCAGCAGAGAGACAGGGTATGCCTACGAGCAGTACTTC. Encoded protein: CASRETGYAYEQYF.

This clonotype was recorded a few times. The chain links TRBV10-3 to TRBJ2-3; tentatively, D is TRBD1 (6 bases). The CDR3 loop spans 15 amino acids. The V end was cut by 6 bases, the J end by 0 bases, with 13 bases between. Looked up from germline, CDR1 is ENHRY and CDR2 is SYGVKD. The CDR3 region is CAIREGQISTDTQYF. The CDR3 nucleotides are TGTGCCATCAGAGAAGGACAGATTAGCACAGATACGCAGTATTTT.

This clonotype was detected only a few times. The chain joins TRBV6-2 or TRBV6-3 to TRBJ2-3; D possibly corresponds to TRBD2 (7 bases). V dropped 6 bases and J dropped 4 bases, with 17 bases sitting between them. The germline V gene encodes CDR1 MNHEY and CDR2 SVGEGT. This CDR3 comprises 15 residues. In nucleotides, the CDR3 is TGTGCCAGCAGCATAGGGGGAGGGGACGCAGATACGCAGTATTTT. It encodes CASSIGGGDADTQYF.

The chain links TRBV4-2 to TRBJ1-1; no clear D. Germline CDR1 reads LGHNA; CDR2 reads YNFKEQ. The CDR3 sequence is 12 residues long. Trimming removed 0 bases at V and 12 bases at J, with 11 bases between. The CDR3 sequence is CASSQDSPVTFF. CDR3 bases: TGTGCCAGCAGCCAAGATTCCCCGGTGACTTTCTTT.

This chain joins TRBV9 and TRBJ2-1; D is unclear. The tail of the sequence fits TRBJ2-7 better, so the J call may be wrong. The CDR3 covers 15 residues. Germline V lookup: CDR1 SGDLS, CDR2 YYNGEE. The CDR3 sequence: CASSASRSSYNEQYF. For the CDR3, the DNA is TGTGCCAGCAGTGCAAGCAGGAGCAGCTACAATGAGCAGTACTTC.

The rearrangement links TRBV28 to TRBJ2-7; 8 bases agree with TRBD1. V lost 5 bases and J lost 5; bases outside the gene matches: 8. This CDR3 has 14 amino acids. CDR1 is MDHEN and CDR2 is SYDVKM in the germline V gene. The DNA of the CDR3 is TGTGCCAGCAGTCCGACGACAGGGGTGGACGAGCAGTACTTC. Protein sequence: CASSPTTGVDEQYF.

This clonotype was seen ten or more times. The V gene is TRBV11-2, the J gene TRBJ2-5; D ambiguous. Germline V gene data show CDR1 as SGHAT and CDR2 as FQNNGV. V was cut by 3 bases and J by 10 bases, with 15 bases left in between. This CDR3 spans 13 amino acids. The CDR3 loop is CASSFDSGSVQYF. The CDR3 DNA follows: TGTGCCAGCAGCTTCGATTCAGGATCGGTCCAGTACTTC.

This chain links TRBV4-1 with TRBJ2-3; a weak D match, TRBD1 (6 bases). The CDR3 sequence is 15 residues long. Germline V CDR1 and CDR2: MGHRA, YSYEKL. The V end was cut by 2 bases, the J end by 4 bases, with 13 bases between. The CDR3 DNA reads as TGCGCCAGCAGCCAAATGACGGACAGCCCAGATACGCAGTATTTT. Translated, it gives CASSQMTDSPDTQYF.

The chain is built from TRBV5-8 and TRBJ2-5, with a tentative D call TRBD2 (5 bases). The CDR3 spans 15 residues. The V end lost 1 base, the J end lost 2 bases, and 12 bases lay between the germline ends. CDR1 SGHTS and CDR2 YDEGEE come from the germline V gene. This chain's CDR3 is CASSLFRTSQETQYF. Here the CDR3 DNA reads TGTGCCAGCAGCTTGTTTCGGACTTCTCAAGAGACCCAGTACTTC.

The gene calls are TRBV10-3 and TRBJ1-5; perhaps TRBD1 as D (6 bases). V lost 3 bases, J lost 5 bases, and 11 bases lay in between. The CDR3 sequence is 14 residues long. Germline CDR1 reads ENHRY; CDR2 reads SYGVKD. The CDR3 bases are TGTGCCATCAGTGATGGCAGGGGATATCAGCCCCAGCATTTT. Amino acid sequence: CAISDGRGYQPQHF.

The CDR3 DNA is TGTGCCAGCAGCTTAGCCGGAGGGGGGAGCTCCTACAATGAGCAGTTCTTC. Residues: CASSLAGGGSSYNEQFF. This sequence joins TRBV7-9 and TRBJ2-1, with D perhaps TRBD1 or TRBD2 (6 bases each). V was pared by 0 bases and J by 0 bases, with 12 bases between. Germline values: CDR1 SEHNR, CDR2 FQNEAQ (reference sequence). The CDR3 loop spans 17 amino acids.

The chain carries TRBV27 and TRBJ1-1; 7 positions match TRBD1. Trimming at V came to 6 bases and at J to 1 base, leaving 5 bases not matched to a gene. CDR3 length: 14 amino acids. CDR1 MNHEY and CDR2 SMNVEV come from the germline V gene (reference sequence). In nucleotides, the CDR3 is TGTGCCAGCAGCAACCGGGACAGGAACACTGAAGCTTTCTTT. Translated, it gives CASSNRDRNTEAFF.

This clonotype turned up a few times. The chain is built from TRBV28 and TRBJ2-7, with D tentatively TRBD1 (5 bases). Germline-derived CDR1 and CDR2 are MDHEN and SYDVKM. This CDR3 has 15 residues. Trimming took 2 bases from V and 1 from J, leaving 12 bases between them. CDR3 in amino acids: CASSLEGVGSYEQYF. In DNA, the CDR3 is TGTGCCAGCAGTTTAGAAGGGGTAGGATCCTACGAGCAGTACTTC.

This clonotype came up once. This rearrangement joins TRBV7-3 to TRBJ2-3; TRBD2 matches 12 bases. The CDR3 contains 16 residues. Germline CDR1 is SGHTA and CDR2 is FQGTGA. V shed 4 bases, J shed 8 bases, and the junction held 10 bases outside the gene matches. CDR3 sequence: CASSSGPGLAGSTQYF. As DNA, the CDR3 is TGTGCCAGCAGCTCGGGCCCTGGACTAGCGGGATCTACGCAGTATTTT.

The gene calls are TRBV9 and TRBJ2-5; D may be TRBD2 (5 bases). The better agreement between TRBJ2-7 and the DNA end casts doubt on the J call. The germline V gene encodes CDR1 SGDLS and CDR2 YYNGEE. The CDR3 covers 17 residues. The CDR3 loop reads CASSVDGVGGLDYEQYF. In DNA, the CDR3 is TGTGCCAGCAGCGTAGACGGGGTTGGAGGCCTGGATTACGAGCAGTACTTC.